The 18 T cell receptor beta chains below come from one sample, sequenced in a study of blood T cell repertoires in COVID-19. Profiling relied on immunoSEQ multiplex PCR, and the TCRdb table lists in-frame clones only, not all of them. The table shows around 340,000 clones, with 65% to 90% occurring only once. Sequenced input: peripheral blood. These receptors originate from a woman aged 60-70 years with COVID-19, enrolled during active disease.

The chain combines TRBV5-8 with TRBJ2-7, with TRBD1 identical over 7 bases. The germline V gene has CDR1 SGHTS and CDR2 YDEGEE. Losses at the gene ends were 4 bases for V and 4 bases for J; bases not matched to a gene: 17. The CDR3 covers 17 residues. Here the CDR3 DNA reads TGTGCCAGCAGCAACTTAGTGCCGGGACAGCGACCGTACGAGCAGTACTTC. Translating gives CASSNLVPGQRPYEQYF.

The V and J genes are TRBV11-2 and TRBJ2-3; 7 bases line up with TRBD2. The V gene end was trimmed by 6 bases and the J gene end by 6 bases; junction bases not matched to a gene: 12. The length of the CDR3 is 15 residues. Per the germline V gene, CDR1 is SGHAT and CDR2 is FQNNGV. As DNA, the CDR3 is TGTGCCAGCAGAGCCTTGCGGACTAGTACCGATACGCAGTATTTT. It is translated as CASRALRTSTDTQYF.

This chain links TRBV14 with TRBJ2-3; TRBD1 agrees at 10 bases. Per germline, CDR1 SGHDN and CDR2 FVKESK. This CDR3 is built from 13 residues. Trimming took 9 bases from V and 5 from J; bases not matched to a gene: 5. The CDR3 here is CARRQGARDTQYF. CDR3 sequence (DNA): TGTGCCAGGAGACAGGGGGCGAGAGATACGCAGTATTTT.

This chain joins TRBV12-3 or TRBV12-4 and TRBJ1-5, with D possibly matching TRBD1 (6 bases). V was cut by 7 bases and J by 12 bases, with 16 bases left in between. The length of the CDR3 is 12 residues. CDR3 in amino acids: CASTRDTSHQHF. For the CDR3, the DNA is TGTGCCAGCACCCGGGACACCTCTCACCAGCATTTT.

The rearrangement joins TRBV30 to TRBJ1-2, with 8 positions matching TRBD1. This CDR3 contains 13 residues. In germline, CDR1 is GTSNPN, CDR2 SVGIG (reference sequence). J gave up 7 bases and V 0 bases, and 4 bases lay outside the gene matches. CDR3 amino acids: CAWSVAGGLGYTF. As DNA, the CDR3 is TGTGCCTGGAGTGTGGCAGGGGGCCTTGGCTACACCTTC.

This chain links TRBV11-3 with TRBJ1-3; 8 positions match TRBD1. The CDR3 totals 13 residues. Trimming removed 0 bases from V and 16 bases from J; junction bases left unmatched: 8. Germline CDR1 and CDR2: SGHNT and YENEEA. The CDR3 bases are TGTGCCAGCAGCTTAGAGGGACAGGCGCCTCTTTATTTT. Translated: CASSLEGQAPLYF.

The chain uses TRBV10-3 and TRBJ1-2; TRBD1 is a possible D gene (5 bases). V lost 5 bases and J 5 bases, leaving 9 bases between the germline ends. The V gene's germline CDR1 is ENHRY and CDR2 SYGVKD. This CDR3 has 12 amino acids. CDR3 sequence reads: CAISRQNYGYTF. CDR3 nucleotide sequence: TGTGCCATCAGTAGACAGAATTATGGCTACACCTTC.

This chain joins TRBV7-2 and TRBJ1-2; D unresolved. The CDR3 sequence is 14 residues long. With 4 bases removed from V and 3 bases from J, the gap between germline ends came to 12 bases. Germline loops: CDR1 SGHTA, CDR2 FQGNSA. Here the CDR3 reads CASSYSDYDYGYTF. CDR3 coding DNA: TGTGCCAGCAGCTATTCGGACTACGACTATGGCTACACCTTC.

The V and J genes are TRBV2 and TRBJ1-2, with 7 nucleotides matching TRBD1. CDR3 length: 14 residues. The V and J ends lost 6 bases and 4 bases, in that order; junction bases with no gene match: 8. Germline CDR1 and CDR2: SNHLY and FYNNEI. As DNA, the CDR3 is TGTGCCAGCAGAACTCAGGGGGGACCCTATGGCTACACCTTC. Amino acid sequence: CASRTQGGPYGYTF.

CDR3 amino acids: CASSVSPDTRTYEQYF. Here the CDR3 DNA reads TGTGCCAGCAGCGTGAGCCCCGACACCCGCACCTACGAGCAGTACTTC. The chain links TRBV9 to TRBJ2-7; no definite D call. With 2 bases removed from V and 2 bases from J, the gap between germline ends came to 17 bases. The CDR3 length is 16 residues. Per the germline V gene, CDR1 is SGDLS and CDR2 is YYNGEE.

The CDR3 reads CASSLAGAADGYTF. The CDR3 nucleotides are TGTGCCAGCAGTTTGGCAGGGGCGGCCGATGGCTACACCTTC. V usage is TRBV6-2 or TRBV6-3 and J usage is TRBJ1-2, with TRBD1 as a possible D gene (6 bases). Germline values: CDR1 MNHEY, CDR2 SVGEGT. Trimming stripped 4 bases from V and 6 bases from J, with 15 bases between. The CDR3 has 14 amino acids.

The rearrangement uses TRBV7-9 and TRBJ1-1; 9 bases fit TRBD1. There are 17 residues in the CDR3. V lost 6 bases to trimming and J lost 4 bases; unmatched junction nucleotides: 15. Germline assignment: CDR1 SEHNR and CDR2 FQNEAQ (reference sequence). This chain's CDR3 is CASRRESDRGRGTEAFF. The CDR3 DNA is TGTGCCAGCAGGCGAGAATCGGACAGGGGAAGAGGCACTGAAGCTTTCTTT.

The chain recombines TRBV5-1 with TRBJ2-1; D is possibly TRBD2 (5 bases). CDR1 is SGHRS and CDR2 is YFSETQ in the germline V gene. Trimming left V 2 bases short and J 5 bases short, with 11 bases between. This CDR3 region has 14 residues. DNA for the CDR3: TGCGCCAGCAGCTTCATGACGGGGAACAATGAGCAGTTCTTC. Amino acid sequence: CASSFMTGNNEQFF.

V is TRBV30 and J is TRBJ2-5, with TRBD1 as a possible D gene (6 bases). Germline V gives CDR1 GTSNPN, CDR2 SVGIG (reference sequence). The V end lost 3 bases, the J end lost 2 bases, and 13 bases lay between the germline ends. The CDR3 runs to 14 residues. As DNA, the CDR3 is TGTGCCTGGAGCGGTGGGGGCCAGCAAGAGACCCAGTACTTC. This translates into CAWSGGGQQETQYF.

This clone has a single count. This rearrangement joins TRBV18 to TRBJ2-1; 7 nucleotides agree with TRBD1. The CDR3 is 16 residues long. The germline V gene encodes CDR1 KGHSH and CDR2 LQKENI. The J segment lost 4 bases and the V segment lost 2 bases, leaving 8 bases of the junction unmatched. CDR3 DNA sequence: TGTGCCAGCTCACCAAGAGGGGGCTCACGTTACAATGAGCAGTTCTTC. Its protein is CASSPRGGSRYNEQFF.

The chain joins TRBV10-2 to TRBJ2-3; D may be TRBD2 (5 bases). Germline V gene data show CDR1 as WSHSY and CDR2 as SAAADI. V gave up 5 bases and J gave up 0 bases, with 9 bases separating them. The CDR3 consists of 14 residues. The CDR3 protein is CASSQRTSTDTQYF. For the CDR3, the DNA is TGCGCCAGCAGTCAGCGGACGAGCACAGATACGCAGTATTTT.

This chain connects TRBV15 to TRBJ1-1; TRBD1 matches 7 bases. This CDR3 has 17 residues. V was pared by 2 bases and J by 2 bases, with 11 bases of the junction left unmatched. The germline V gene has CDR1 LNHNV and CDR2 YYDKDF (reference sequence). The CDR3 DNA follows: TGTGCCACCAGCAGACCCCATAGGGGGCAGGACAACACTGAAGCTTTCTTT. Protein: CATSRPHRGQDNTEAFF.

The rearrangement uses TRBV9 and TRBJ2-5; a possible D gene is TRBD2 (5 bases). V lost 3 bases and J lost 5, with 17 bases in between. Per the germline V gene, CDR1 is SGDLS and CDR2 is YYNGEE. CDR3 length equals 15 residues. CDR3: CASSATGSGGETQYF. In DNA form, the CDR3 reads TGTGCCAGCAGCGCGACCGGCTCAGGCGGGGAGACCCAGTACTTC.